The text below deals with one TCR beta chain. The data are from a study of blood T cell repertoires in COVID-19. Overall study: Sample material is recorded as cDNA or gDNA derived from T cells, B-cell-depleted T cells, or PBMCs.

Cohorts were determined from participant-reported clinical history. Trimming pared 3 bases from V and 7 bases from J, leaving 21 bases between. Germline V gene data show CDR1 as SGHAT and CDR2 as FQNNGV. The CDR3 is made up of 17 amino acids. Libraries were prepared by immunoSEQ multiplex PCR; TCRdb keeps only in-frame clonotypes and omits some of them. The sample lists 200,000 to 250,000 clones; around 90% were seen once. What was sequenced was PBMCs or T cells enriched from blood (not recorded which). The source is a man aged 18-30 years with acute COVID-19. The chain recombines TRBV11-2 with TRBJ1-4; tentative D call: TRBD1 (5 bases). In nucleotides, the CDR3 is TGTGCCAGCAGCTTGAGGGCTACCGGGACTGGGGGTGAAAAACTGTTTTTT. Translated, it gives CASSLRATGTGGEKLFF.